This TCR beta chain was recorded in a study of blood T cell repertoires in COVID-19. Whole-study context: Spain, Italy and the United States supplied samples that represented acute and convalescent COVID-19. T cells, B-cell-depleted T cells, or PBMCs provided the cDNA or gDNA that served as material.

From germline, CDR1 is SGHNT and CDR2 YENEEA. This CDR3 has 13 residues. V was trimmed by 5 bases and J by 11 bases, leaving 18 bases between them. The protocol was immunoSEQ multiplex PCR, while the TCRdb copy is restricted to in-frame clones and leaves out a portion. The table has fewer than 75,000 clones, 87% seen once; the top ten hold roughly 6.7%. Sequencing input: peripheral blood. This sequence joins TRBV11-3 and TRBJ1-1, with D perhaps TRBD1 (6 bases). The sequence was obtained from a man between 60 and 70 years old with active or convalescent COVID-19. The chain's CDR3 is CASSPPKGQSAFF. For the CDR3, the DNA is TGTGCCAGCAGCCCCCCAAAAGGACAGAGTGCTTTCTTT. The complete variable domain, with remaining parts taken from reference TRBV11-3 and TRBJ1-1, reads EAGVVQSPRYKIIEKKQPVAFWCNPISGHNTLYWYLQNLGQGPELLIRYENEEAVDDSQLPKDRFSAERLKGVDSTLKIQPAELGDSAVYLCASSPPKGQSAFFGQGTRLTVV.